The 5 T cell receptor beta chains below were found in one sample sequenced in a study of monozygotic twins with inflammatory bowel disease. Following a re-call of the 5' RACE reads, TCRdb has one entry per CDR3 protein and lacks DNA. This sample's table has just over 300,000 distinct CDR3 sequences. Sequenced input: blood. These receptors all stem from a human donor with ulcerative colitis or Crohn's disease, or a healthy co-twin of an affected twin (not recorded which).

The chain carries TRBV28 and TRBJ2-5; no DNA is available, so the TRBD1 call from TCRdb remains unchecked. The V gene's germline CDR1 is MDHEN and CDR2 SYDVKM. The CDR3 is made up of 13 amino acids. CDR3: CASAPDSQETQYF.

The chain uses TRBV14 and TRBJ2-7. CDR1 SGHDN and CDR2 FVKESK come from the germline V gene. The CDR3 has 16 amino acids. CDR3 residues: CASSQDLSVSSYEQYF.

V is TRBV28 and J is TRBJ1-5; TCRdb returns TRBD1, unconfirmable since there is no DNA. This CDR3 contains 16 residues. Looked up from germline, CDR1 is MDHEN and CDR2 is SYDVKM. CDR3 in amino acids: CASTIGGARGNQPQHF.

CDR3 residues: CASSLWEGLGYTF. The rearrangement joins TRBV12-3 or TRBV12-4 to TRBJ1-2. The CDR3 is 13 residues long.

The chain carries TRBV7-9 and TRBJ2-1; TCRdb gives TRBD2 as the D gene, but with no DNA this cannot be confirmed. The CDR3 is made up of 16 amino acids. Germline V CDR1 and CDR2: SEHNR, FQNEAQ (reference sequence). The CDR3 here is CASSLFLGGSGGEQFF.